One and the same sample provided the 30 T cell receptor beta chains below, sequenced in a study of regulatory T cells in long-lasting Graves disease. Described time point: newly diagnosed GD, antithyroid drugs for less than 3 months. Construction of the TCR library relied on RNA isolated from PBMCs. Libraries of TCR beta came from iRepertoire HTBI primers plus Arm-PCR of CDR3 regions. One entry per CDR3 protein results from TCRdb running MiXCR on the multiplex PCR reads. The repertoire holds approximately 310,000 distinct CDR3 sequences, with 18% as singletons. Material: peripheral blood mononuclear cells (PBMCs), obtained at new diagnosis, from a patient treated with antithyroid drugs. The receptor source for this set is a female donor with Graves disease.

The V call is TRBV10-2, the J call TRBJ1-1, with TRBD1 identical over 9 bases. J gave up 4 bases and V 2 bases, and 5 bases lay outside the gene matches. The length of the CDR3 is 15 residues. Germline CDR1 is WSHSY and CDR2 is SAAADI. CDR3 protein: CASSEGTGYGTEAFF. The CDR3 nucleotides are TGCGCCAGCAGTGAGGGGACAGGGTATGGCACTGAAGCTTTCTTT.

This clonotype was counted at least ten times. The rearrangement joins TRBV6-1 to TRBJ2-2, with D uncertain. Germline V CDR1 and CDR2: MNHNS, SASEGT. This CDR3 comprises 14 residues. With 6 bases removed from V and 3 bases from J, the gap between germline ends came to 11 bases. The DNA of the CDR3 is TGTGCCAGCAGGACTGACCTTTACACCGGGGAGCTGTTTTTT. Its protein is CASRTDLYTGELFF.

The genes are TRBV11-1 and TRBJ1-2; D unclear. CDR1 and CDR2 from the germline V gene are SGHAT and FQDESV (reference sequence). This CDR3 has 12 residues. V dropped 1 base and J dropped 7 bases, with 7 bases sitting between them. CDR3 nucleotide sequence: TGTGCCAGCAGCTTAGGTCCAGTTGGCTACACCTTC. Its translation: CASSLGPVGYTF.

J is TRBJ1-5 and V is TRBV10-3; D may be TRBD1 (5 bases). CDR1 is ENHRY, CDR2 SYGVKD, per germline. The V gene lost 6 bases and the J gene lost 1 base, with 13 bases spanning the gap. This CDR3 comprises 15 residues. The CDR3 region is CAISAGGDSNQPQHF. CDR3 coding DNA: TGTGCCATCAGCGCCGGGGGGGACAGCAATCAGCCCCAGCATTTT.

To note about this clonotype: This clone may be a read error of a much larger clone one base away. The chain recombines TRBV14 with TRBJ2-1, with D possibly matching TRBD2 (5 bases). In germline, CDR1 is SGHDN, CDR2 FVKESK. V lost 11 bases, J lost 6 bases, and 20 bases lay in between. CDR3 length: 14 residues. For the CDR3, the DNA is TGTGCCTGTCGGCGTATAGCGAGATCCAATGAGCAGTTCTTC. Its protein product is CACRRIARSNEQFF.

This chain connects TRBV20-1 to TRBJ2-2; 9 bases agree with TRBD1. J gave up 6 bases and V 0 bases, and 5 bases lay outside the gene matches. CDR1 is DFQATT, CDR2 SNEGSKA, per germline (reference sequence). The CDR3 has 15 residues. The CDR3 DNA reads as TGCAGTGCTAGAGATCACAGGGGGCGAGCCGGGGAGCTGTTTTTT. This gives the protein CSARDHRGRAGELFF.

There are a few counts of this clonotype. Possible read error: a much larger clone is one base away. The chain couples TRBV19 to TRBJ1-4; TRBD1 matches 8 bases. Germline CDR1 LNHDA, CDR2 SQIVND (reference sequence). This CDR3 region has 15 residues. V trimming: 4 bases; J trimming: 13 bases; junction bases outside the gene matches: 14. The CDR3 nucleotides read TGTGCCAGTAGTACTCCGGGACAGGCCATGGGCGGACTGTTTTTT. Translating gives CASSTPGQAMGGLFF.

This clonotype appeared many times. This chain joins TRBV12-3 or TRBV12-4 and TRBJ2-1, with 10 bases that match TRBD2. V shed 3 bases and J 8 bases; nucleotides not matched to a gene: 10. This CDR3 comprises 16 residues. The CDR3 region is CASSFRGEREGHEQFF. CDR3 DNA sequence: TGTGCCAGCAGTTTCCGTGGGGAGCGGGAGGGACATGAGCAGTTCTTC.

The J gene is TRBJ2-3, the V gene TRBV12-3 or TRBV12-4, with 10 bases matching TRBD1. The trim removed 3 bases at V and 4 bases at J, leaving 13 bases unmatched. The CDR3 is 18 residues long. The CDR3 DNA follows: TGTGCCAGCAGTTTTGTTTTATTTAGACAGGGGGCCGCAGATACGCAGTATTTT. It codes for CASSFVLFRQGAADTQYF.

In the case of this clonotype: A read error may explain this, as a much larger clone is one base away. The chain employs TRBV6-5 and TRBJ1-1; possible D gene TRBD1, 5 bases. In germline, CDR1 is MNHEY, CDR2 SVGAGI. This CDR3 contains 14 residues. CDR3 sequence reads: CAGSYSRGNTEAFF. CDR3 nucleotides: TGTGCCGGCAGTTACTCGAGGGGTAACACTGAAGCTTTCTTT.

This clonotype appeared many times. The gene calls are TRBV12-3 or TRBV12-4 and TRBJ2-1, with TRBD1 as a possible D gene (5 bases). Gene TRBJ2-5 matches the end of the DNA better, so the J call may be wrong. This CDR3 is 15 amino acids long. The CDR3 sequence: CASSLWGRSKGTQYF. Here the CDR3 DNA reads TGTGCCAGCAGTTTATGGGGCCGATCCAAGGGGACCCAGTACTTC.

Many counts were recorded for this clonotype. The chain joins TRBV6-1 to TRBJ2-2; possibly TRBD1 for D (5 bases). The V gene lost 5 bases and the J gene lost 3 bases, with 13 bases spanning the gap. Germline assignment: CDR1 MNHNS and CDR2 SASEGT. The CDR3 extends over 15 amino acids. CDR3 in amino acids: CASSNTGLHTGELFF. The CDR3 bases are TGTGCCAGCAGTAATACAGGTTTACACACCGGGGAGCTGTTTTTT.

This clonotype was recorded many times. The chain recombines TRBV27 with TRBJ2-5; D not resolved. The CDR3 runs 12 residues. Trimming removed 5 bases at V and 5 bases at J, with 9 bases between. Germline V gives CDR1 MNHEY, CDR2 SMNVEV (reference sequence). The CDR3: CASSPTRETQYF. CDR3 sequence (DNA): TGTGCCAGCAGTCCAACCAGGGAGACCCAGTACTTC.

The J gene is TRBJ2-3, the V gene TRBV9; 11 bases are shared with TRBD2. Looked up from germline, CDR1 is SGDLS and CDR2 is YYNGEE. Trimming removed 4 bases from V and 1 base from J; junction bases left unmatched: 8. The CDR3 is 17 residues long. The chain's CDR3 is CASSFLPGLAGTDTQYF. The CDR3 nucleotides read TGTGCCAGCAGCTTCCTTCCGGGACTAGCGGGCACAGATACGCAGTATTTT.

V is TRBV5-1 and J is TRBJ1-1; TRBD1 is a possible D gene (5 bases). The germline gives CDR1 SGHRS, CDR2 YFSETQ. V lost 0 bases to trimming and J lost 5 bases, with 14 bases between them. The CDR3 covers 15 residues. CDR3 sequence (DNA): TGCGCCAGCAGCTTGGTAGAATTCGGGGGGACTGAAGCTTTCTTT. Protein: CASSLVEFGGTEAFF.

This clonotype showed up many times. This chain connects TRBV12-3 or TRBV12-4 to TRBJ1-5; TRBD1 is a possible D gene (6 bases). Between the trimmed V and J ends, which lost 6 bases and 6 bases, there was a span of 15 bases. The CDR3 totals 14 residues. The CDR3 reads CASRGAGGSQPQHF. The CDR3 DNA reads as TGTGCCAGCAGGGGGGCTGGGGGTTCTCAGCCCCAGCATTTT.

This clonotype has at least ten counts. The chain joins TRBV7-6 to TRBJ2-5; the D gene is possibly TRBD2 (7 bases). Trimming removed 1 base from V and 6 bases from J, with 15 bases in between. Germline V gives CDR1 SGHVS, CDR2 FNYEAQ. This CDR3 has 15 amino acids. The CDR3 reads CASSLDEGGGQTQYF. DNA of the CDR3: TGTGCCAGCAGCTTAGACGAGGGAGGGGGGCAGACCCAGTACTTC.

Points on this clonotype: Since a much larger clone is just one base distant, this may be a read error. The chain carries TRBV12-3 or TRBV12-4 and TRBJ2-7, with 15 positions matching TRBD2. The length of the CDR3 is 18 residues. Germline trimming cut 6 bases from V and 7 bases from J; bases unmatched to any gene: 16. CDR3 nucleotides: TGTGCCAGCAGCATAGGGACTAGCGGGAGGTGGGGTGACACGGAGCAGTACTTC. It codes for CASSIGTSGRWGDTEQYF.

Many counts were recorded for this clonotype. The rearrangement joins TRBV14 to TRBJ2-3; D gene unclear. With 2 bases removed from V and 6 bases from J, the gap between germline ends came to 9 bases. Per the germline V gene, CDR1 is SGHDN and CDR2 is FVKESK. CDR3 length: 13 amino acids. For the CDR3, the DNA is TGTGCCAGCAGCCAAAGTGTGGGGGATACGCAGTATTTT. It translates to CASSQSVGDTQYF.

This clonotype has ten or more counts. J is TRBJ1-4 and V is TRBV19; 8 bases are shared with TRBD1. Germline CDR1 is LNHDA and CDR2 is SQIVND (reference sequence). This CDR3 is built from 14 residues. With 6 bases clipped from V and 7 bases from J, the junction kept 7 bases outside the gene matches. CDR3 region: CASRDRGSREKLFF. CDR3 nucleotide sequence: TGTGCCAGTAGAGACAGGGGTTCCCGTGAAAAACTGTTTTTT.

The rearrangement links TRBV2 to TRBJ1-4, with D tentatively TRBD1 (5 bases). Germline V gene lookup returns CDR1 SNHLY and CDR2 FYNNEI. CDR3 length equals 14 residues. V was pared by 5 bases and J by 0 bases, with 7 bases between. The CDR3 loop reads CASSRTPTNEKLFF. In nucleotides, the CDR3 is TGTGCCAGCAGTAGGACACCAACTAATGAAAAACTGTTTTTT.

This clonotype was counted at least ten times. The V call is TRBV10-3, the J call TRBJ2-3; TRBD1 might be the D (6 bases). The germline V gene has CDR1 ENHRY and CDR2 SYGVKD. The V gene lost 3 bases and the J gene lost 4 bases, with 11 bases spanning the gap. The CDR3 loop spans 14 amino acids. The CDR3 reads CAISDSGDADTQYF. CDR3 sequence (DNA): TGTGCCATCAGTGATTCAGGGGATGCAGATACGCAGTATTTT.

The chain has TRBV30 and TRBJ2-1; tentatively, D is TRBD2 (6 bases). The CDR3 loop spans 14 amino acids. Germline loops: CDR1 GTSNPN, CDR2 SVGIG (reference sequence). V lost 3 bases to trimming and J lost 4 bases, with 13 bases between them. The DNA for the CDR3 is TGTGCCTGGAGCCCCGGAGGGGCGTACAATGAGCAGTTCTTC. It translates to CAWSPGGAYNEQFF.

There are many counts of this clonotype. This chain connects TRBV19 to TRBJ2-2; 7 nucleotides match TRBD1. The CDR3 loop spans 15 amino acids. Germline V CDR1 and CDR2: LNHDA, SQIVND (reference sequence). Germline trimming cut 6 bases from V and 0 bases from J; bases unmatched to any gene: 4. In nucleotides, the CDR3 is TGTGCCAGTAGCCGACAGGGATCGAACACCGGGGAGCTGTTTTTT. It codes for CASSRQGSNTGELFF.

This clonotype has ten or more counts. This chain links TRBV28 with TRBJ2-5, with D maybe TRBD2 (5 bases). V gave up 6 bases and J gave up 7 bases, with 18 bases separating them. CDR1 is MDHEN and CDR2 is SYDVKM in the germline V gene. The CDR3 is made up of 14 amino acids. CDR3 region: CASRATRSRGTQYF. In DNA form, the CDR3 reads TGTGCCAGCAGGGCGACCAGGTCCCGGGGGACCCAGTACTTC.

Only a few counts were recorded for this clonotype. The chain combines TRBV19 with TRBJ2-1, with 9 nucleotides matching TRBD2. Germline V CDR1 and CDR2: LNHDA, SQIVND (reference sequence). The CDR3 totals 17 residues. V was clipped by 5 bases and J by 4 bases; unmatched bases: 12. CDR3 coding DNA: TGTGCCAGTAGTCCACCGTGGGCGGGAGGGCCGTACAATGAGCAGTTCTTC. Translating gives CASSPPWAGGPYNEQFF.

Concerning this clonotype itself: This may stem from a read error, because a much larger clone lies one nucleotide away. Because the CDR3 is missing its conserved closing phenylalanine or tryptophan, this is likely a read error. CDR3 sequence: CSAGRETQYL. CDR3 DNA sequence: TGCAGCGCAGGGCGCGAGACCCAGTACCTC. The chain couples TRBV29-1 to TRBJ2-5; tentative D call: TRBD1 (5 bases). The CDR3 runs 10 residues. The V and J ends lost 7 bases and 5 bases respectively, with 8 bases between them. The germline V gene has CDR1 SQVTM and CDR2 ANQGSEA.

The chain recombines TRBV6-1 with TRBJ2-7; D remains ambiguous. The CDR3 is made up of 13 amino acids. V lost 6 bases, J lost 3 bases, and 12 bases lay in between. Germline assignment: CDR1 MNHNS and CDR2 SASEGT. The CDR3 DNA follows: TGTGCCAGCAGGCACATTGGGTACTACGAGCAGTACTTC. Amino acids: CASRHIGYYEQYF.

In the case of this clonotype: A read error may explain this, as a much larger clone is one base away. This chain uses TRBV30 with TRBJ1-5; unclear D gene. The CDR3 runs 14 residues. Germline V gene sequence: CDR1 GTSNPN, CDR2 SVGIG (reference sequence). The CDR3: CAWSAGEGGQPKHF. Here the CDR3 DNA reads TGTGCCTGGAGTGCCGGGGAGGGAGGCCAGCCCAAGCATTTT. The variable domain in full, with the rest retrieved from reference TRBV30 and TRBJ1-5, is SQTIHQWPATLVQPVGSPLSLECTVEGTSNPNLYWYRQAAGRGLQLLFYSVGIGQISSEVPQNLSASRPQDRQFILSSKKLLLSDSGFYLCAWSAGEGGQPKHFGDGTRLSIL.

This clonotype was found many times. V gene TRBV20-1 combines with J gene TRBJ2-1, with D unclear. The CDR3 covers 10 residues. V shed 3 bases and J shed 7 bases, with 4 bases lying between them. CDR1 and CDR2 (germline): DFQATT, SNEGSKA (reference sequence). CDR3 sequence (DNA): TGCAGTGCTAGGTGGAATGAGCAGTTCTTC. Translating it yields CSARWNEQFF.